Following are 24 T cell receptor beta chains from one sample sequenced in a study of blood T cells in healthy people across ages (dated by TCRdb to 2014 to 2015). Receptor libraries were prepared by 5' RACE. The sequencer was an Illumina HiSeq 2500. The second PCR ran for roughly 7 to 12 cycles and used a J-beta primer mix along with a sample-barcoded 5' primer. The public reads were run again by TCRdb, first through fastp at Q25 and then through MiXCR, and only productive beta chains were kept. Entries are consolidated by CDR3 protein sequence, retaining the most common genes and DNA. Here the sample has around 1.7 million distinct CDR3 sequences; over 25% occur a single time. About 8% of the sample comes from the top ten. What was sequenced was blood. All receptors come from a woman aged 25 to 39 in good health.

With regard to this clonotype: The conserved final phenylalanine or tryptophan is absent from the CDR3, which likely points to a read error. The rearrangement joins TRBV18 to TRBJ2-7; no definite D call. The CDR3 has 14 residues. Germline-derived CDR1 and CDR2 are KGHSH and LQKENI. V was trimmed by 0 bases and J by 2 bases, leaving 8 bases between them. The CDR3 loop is CASSPPAETYEQYC. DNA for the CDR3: TGTGCCAGCTCACCACCGGCAGAAACCTACGAGCAGTACTGC.

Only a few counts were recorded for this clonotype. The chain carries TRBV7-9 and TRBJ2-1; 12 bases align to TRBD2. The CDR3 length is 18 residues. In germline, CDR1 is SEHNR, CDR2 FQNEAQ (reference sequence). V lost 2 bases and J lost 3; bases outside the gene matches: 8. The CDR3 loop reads CASSLSLAGGGNYNEQFF. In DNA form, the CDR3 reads TGTGCCAGCAGCTTATCACTAGCGGGGGGCGGGAACTACAATGAGCAGTTCTTC.

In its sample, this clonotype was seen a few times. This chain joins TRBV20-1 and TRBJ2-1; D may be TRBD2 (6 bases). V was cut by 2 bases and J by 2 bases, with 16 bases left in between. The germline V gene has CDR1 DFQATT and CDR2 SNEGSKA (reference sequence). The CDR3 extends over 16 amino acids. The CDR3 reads CSARNPPSGPYNEQFF. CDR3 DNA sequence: TGCAGTGCTAGAAACCCGCCCAGCGGGCCCTACAATGAGCAGTTCTTC.

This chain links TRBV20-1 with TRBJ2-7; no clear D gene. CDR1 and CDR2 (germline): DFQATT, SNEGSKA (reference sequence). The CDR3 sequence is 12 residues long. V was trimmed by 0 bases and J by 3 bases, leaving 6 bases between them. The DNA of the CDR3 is TGCAGTGCTAGAGAATCGCGCTACGAGCAGTACTTC. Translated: CSARESRYEQYF.

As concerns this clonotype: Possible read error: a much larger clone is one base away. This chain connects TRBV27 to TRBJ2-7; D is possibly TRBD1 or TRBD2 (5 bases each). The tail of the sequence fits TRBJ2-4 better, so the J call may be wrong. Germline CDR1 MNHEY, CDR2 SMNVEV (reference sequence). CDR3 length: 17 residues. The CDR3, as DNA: TGTGCCAGCAGTCCCCGGGGCGATCGAGAATTCCAAAACATTCAGTACTTC. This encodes CASSPRGDREFQNIQYF.

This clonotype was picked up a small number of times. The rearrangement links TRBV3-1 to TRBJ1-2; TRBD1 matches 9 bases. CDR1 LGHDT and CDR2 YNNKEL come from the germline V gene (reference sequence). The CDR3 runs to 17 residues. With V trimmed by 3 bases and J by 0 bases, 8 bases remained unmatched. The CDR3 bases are TGTGCCAGCAGCCACTGGGACAGGGCCCAATCTAACTATGGCTACACCTTC. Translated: CASSHWDRAQSNYGYTF.

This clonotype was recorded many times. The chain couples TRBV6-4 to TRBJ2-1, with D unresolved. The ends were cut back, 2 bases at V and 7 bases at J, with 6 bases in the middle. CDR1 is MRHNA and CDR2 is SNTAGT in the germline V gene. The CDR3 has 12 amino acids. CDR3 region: CASSDQGNEQFF. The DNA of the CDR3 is TGTGCCAGCAGTGACCAAGGGAATGAGCAGTTCTTC.

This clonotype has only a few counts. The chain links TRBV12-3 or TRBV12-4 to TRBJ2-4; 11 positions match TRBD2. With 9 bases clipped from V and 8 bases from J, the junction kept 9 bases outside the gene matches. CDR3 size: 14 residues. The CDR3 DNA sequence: TGTGCCAGTCGTAGCGGGGGGGCCGGGGACATTCAGTACTTC. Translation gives CASRSGGAGDIQYF.

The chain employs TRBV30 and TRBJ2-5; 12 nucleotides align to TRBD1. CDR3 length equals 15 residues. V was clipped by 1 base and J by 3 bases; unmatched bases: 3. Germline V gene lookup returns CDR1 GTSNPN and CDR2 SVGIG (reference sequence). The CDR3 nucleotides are TGTGCCTGGAGTGGGGACAGGGGGCTAAAAGAGACCCAGTACTTC. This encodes CAWSGDRGLKETQYF.

This CDR3 reads CASSARTSGGIFRETQYF. The CDR3 DNA reads TGTGCCAGCAGCGCCCGCACTAGCGGGGGGATATTTCGGGAGACCCAGTACTTC. This rearrangement joins TRBV5-6 to TRBJ2-5; 12 bases are shared with TRBD2. The CDR3 consists of 18 residues. Looked up from germline, CDR1 is SGHDT and CDR2 is YYEEEE. The J segment lost 5 bases and the V segment lost 4 bases, leaving 15 bases of the junction unmatched.

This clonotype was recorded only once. In DNA, the CDR3 is TGTGCCAGCAGGACGGGGGGGGCGACCGGGGAGCTGTTTTTT. The encoded protein is CASRTGGATGELFF. The V call is TRBV12-3 or TRBV12-4, the J call TRBJ2-2, with 8 bases fitting TRBD2. The ends lost 6 bases at V and 5 bases at J; junction bases unmatched: 5. CDR3 length: 14 amino acids.

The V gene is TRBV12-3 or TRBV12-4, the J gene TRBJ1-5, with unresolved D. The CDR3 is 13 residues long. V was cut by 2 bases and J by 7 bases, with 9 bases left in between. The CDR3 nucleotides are TGTGCCAGCAGTTTACAGACACGGCAGCCCCAGCATTTT. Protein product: CASSLQTRQPQHF.

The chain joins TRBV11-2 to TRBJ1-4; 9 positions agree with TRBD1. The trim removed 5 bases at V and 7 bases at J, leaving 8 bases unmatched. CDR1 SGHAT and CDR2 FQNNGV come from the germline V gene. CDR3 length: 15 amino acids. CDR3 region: CASSAAGTGSEKLFF. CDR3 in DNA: TGTGCCAGCAGCGCGGCCGGGACAGGGAGTGAAAAACTGTTTTTT.

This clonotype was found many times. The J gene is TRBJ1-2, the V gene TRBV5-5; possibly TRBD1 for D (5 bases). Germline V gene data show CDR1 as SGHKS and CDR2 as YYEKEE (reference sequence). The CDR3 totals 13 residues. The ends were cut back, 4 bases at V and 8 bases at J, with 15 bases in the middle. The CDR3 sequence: CASSRGDRLGYTF. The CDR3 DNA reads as TGTGCCAGCAGCCGGGGGGACCGGCTGGGCTACACCTTC.

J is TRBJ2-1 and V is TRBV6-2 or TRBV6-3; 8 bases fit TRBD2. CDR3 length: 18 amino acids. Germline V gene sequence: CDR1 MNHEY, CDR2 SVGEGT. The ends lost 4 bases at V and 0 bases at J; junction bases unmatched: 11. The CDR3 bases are TGTGCCAGCAGTTTCTTTGCGGGGGGCCGAAGCTCCTACAATGAGCAGTTCTTC. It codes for CASSFFAGGRSSYNEQFF.

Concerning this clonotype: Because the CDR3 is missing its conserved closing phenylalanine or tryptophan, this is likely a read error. This CDR3 is CASSFYPGGGYTS. CDR3 nucleotide sequence: TGTGCCAGCAGTTTCTATCCCGGAGGTGGCTACACCTCC. The chain couples TRBV27 to TRBJ1-2; no clear D. Per the germline V gene, CDR1 is MNHEY and CDR2 is SMNVEV (reference sequence). Between the trimmed V and J ends, which lost 3 bases and 7 bases, there was a span of 12 bases. This CDR3 spans 13 amino acids.

CDR3 nucleotide sequence: TGCGCCAGCAGCCTAGGGGTGGCCGAGTCCCCTTACAATGAGCAGTTCTTC. As protein: CASSLGVAESPYNEQFF. This chain joins TRBV4-1 and TRBJ2-1; the D gene is possibly TRBD1 (5 bases). The V gene lost 4 bases and the J gene lost 4 bases, with 20 bases spanning the gap. Germline loops: CDR1 MGHRA, CDR2 YSYEKL. The CDR3 contains 17 residues.

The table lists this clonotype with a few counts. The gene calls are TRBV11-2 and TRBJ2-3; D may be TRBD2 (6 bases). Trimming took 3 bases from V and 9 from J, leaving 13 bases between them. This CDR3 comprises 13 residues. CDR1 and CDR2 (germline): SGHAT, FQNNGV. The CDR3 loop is CASSLDYRVTQYF. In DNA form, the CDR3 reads TGTGCCAGCAGCTTGGACTATCGCGTCACGCAGTATTTT.

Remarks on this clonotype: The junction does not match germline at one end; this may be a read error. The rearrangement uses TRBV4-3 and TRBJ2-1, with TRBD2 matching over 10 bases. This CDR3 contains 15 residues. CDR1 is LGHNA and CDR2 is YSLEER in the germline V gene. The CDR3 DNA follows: TGCGCCGGCAGCCAAGGACTAGCGGAAAACAATGAGCAGTTCTTC. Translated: CAGSQGLAENNEQFF.

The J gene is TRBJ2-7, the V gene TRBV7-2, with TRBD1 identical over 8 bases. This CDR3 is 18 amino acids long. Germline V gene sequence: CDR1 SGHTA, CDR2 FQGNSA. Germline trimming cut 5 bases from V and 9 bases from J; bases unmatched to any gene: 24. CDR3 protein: CASSPRVFCGRGRSGQYF. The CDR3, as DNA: TGTGCCAGCAGCCCCAGGGTGTTCTGTGGCAGGGGGCGCTCCGGGCAGTACTTC.

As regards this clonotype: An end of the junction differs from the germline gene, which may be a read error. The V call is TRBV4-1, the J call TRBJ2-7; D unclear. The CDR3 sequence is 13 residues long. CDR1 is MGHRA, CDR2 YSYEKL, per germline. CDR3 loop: CASGQEQYYEQYF. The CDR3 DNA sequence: TGCGCCAGCGGCCAAGAACAGTACTACGAGCAGTACTTC.

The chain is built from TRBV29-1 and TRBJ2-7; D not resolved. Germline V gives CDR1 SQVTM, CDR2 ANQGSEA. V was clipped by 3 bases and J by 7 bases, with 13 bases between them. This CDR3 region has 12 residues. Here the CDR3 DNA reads TGCAGCGTTGATACCGACGGTCGAGAGCAGTACTTC. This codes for CSVDTDGREQYF.

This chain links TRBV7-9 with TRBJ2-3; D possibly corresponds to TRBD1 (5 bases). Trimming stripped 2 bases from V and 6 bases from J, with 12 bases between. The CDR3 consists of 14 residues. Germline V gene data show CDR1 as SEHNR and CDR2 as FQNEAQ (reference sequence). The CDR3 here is CASSLRSQGDTQYF. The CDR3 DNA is TGTGCCAGCAGCTTACGGTCTCAGGGTGATACGCAGTATTTT.

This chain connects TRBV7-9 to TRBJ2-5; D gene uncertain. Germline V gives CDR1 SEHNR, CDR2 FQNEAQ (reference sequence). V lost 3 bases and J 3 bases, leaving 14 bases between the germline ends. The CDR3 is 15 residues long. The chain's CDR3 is CASSFPETLKETQYF. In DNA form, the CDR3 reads TGTGCCAGCAGCTTTCCCGAGACCCTTAAAGAGACCCAGTACTTC. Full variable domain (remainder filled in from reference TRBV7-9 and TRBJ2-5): DTGVSQNPRHKITKRGQNVTFRCDPISEHNRLYWYRQTLGQGPEFLTYFQNEAQLEKSRLLSDRFSAERPKGSFSTLEIQRTEQGDSAMYLCASSFPETLKETQYFGPGTRLLVL.